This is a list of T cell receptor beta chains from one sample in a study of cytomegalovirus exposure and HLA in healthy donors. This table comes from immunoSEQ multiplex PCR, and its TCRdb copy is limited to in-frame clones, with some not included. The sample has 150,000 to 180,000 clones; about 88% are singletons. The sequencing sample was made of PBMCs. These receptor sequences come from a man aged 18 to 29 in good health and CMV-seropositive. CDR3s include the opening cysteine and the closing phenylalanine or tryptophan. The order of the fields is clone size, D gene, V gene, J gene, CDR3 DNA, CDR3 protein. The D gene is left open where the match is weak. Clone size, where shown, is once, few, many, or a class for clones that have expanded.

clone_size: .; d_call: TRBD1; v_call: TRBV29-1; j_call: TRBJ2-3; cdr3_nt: TGCAGCGTAATACAGGGGAGCACAGATACGCAGTATTTT; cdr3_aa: CSVIQGSTDTQYF
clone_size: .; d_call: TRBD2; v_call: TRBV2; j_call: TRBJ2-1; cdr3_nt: TGTGCCAGCATCGGGACTAGCATCTCGCAGTTCTTC; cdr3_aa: CASIGTSISQFF
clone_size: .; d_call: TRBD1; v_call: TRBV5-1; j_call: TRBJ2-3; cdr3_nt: TGCGCCAGCAGCTGGGACAGGGGATCGACAGATACGCAGTATTTT; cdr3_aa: CASSWDRGSTDTQYF
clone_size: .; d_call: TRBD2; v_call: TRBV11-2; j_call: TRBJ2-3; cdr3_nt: TGTGCCAGCAGCCCGCCTAGCGGGGGGGATCCCACAGATACGCAGTATTTT; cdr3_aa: CASSPPSGGDPTDTQYF
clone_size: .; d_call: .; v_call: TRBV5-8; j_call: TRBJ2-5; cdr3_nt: TGTGCCAGCAGCTTGGGGCAACTAGCAGGGGAGACCCAGTACTTC; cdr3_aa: CASSLGQLAGETQYF
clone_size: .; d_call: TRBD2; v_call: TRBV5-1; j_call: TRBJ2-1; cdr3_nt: TGCGCCAGCAGCTTGGCCTCCCTAGCGGGGCACAACAATGAGCAGTTCTTC; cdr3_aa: CASSLASLAGHNNEQFF
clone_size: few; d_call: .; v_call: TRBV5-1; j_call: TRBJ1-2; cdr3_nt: TGCGCCAGCAGCTTGGGAGGGGGCTATGGCTACACCTTC; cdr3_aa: CASSLGGGYGYTF
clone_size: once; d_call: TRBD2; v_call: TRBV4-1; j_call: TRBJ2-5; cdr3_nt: TGCGCCAGCAGCCTTCGGGACTCCGGGGGGGGAGAGACCCAGTACTTC; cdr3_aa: CASSLRDSGGGETQYF
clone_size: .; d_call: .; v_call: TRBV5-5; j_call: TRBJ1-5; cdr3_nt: TGTGCCAGCAGCCACTACCGGGAGAATAGCAATCAGCCCCAGCATTTT; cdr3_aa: CASSHYRENSNQPQHF
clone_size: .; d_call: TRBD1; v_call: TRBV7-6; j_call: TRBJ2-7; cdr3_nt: TGTGCCAGCAGCCCACGACAGGGGGCCGCCAACTTC; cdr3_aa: CASSPRQGAANF
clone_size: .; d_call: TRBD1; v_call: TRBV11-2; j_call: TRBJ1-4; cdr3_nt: TGTGCCAGCAGCCCTCGGACAGGACGAGGCGGAGAACTGTTTTTT; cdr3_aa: CASSPRTGRGGELFF
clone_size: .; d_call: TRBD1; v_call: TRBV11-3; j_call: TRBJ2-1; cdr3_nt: TGTGCCAGCAGCCCAAGACAGGGTCCGGATGAGCAGTTCTTC; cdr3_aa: CASSPRQGPDEQFF
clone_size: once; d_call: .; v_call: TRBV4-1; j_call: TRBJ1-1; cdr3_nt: TGCGCCAGCAGGTCGGGGAGCATGAACACTGAAGCTTTCTTT; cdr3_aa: CASRSGSMNTEAFF
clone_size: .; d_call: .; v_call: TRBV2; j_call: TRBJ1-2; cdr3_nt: TGTGCCAGCAAAACGGACAGAGCTAACTATGGCTACACCTTC; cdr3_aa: CASKTDRANYGYTF
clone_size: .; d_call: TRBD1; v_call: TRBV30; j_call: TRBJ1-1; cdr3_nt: TGTGCCTGGAGTAGCGGACAGGGGCGGAACACTGAAGCTTTCTTT; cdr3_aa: CAWSSGQGRNTEAFF
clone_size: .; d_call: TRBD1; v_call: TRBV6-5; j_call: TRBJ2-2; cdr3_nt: TGTGCCACAGGGGGCAGGAACACCGGGGAGCTGTTTTTT; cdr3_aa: CATGGRNTGELFF
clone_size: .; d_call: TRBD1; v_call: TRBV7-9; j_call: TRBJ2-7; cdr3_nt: TGTGCCAGCAGCTTGGGACAGGGGGTTTACTACGAGCAGTACTTC; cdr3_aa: CASSLGQGVYYEQYF
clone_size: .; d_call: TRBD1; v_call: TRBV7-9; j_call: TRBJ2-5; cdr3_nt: TGTGCCAGCAGCCCCCGGGACAGTCAAGAGACCCAGTACTTC; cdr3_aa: CASSPRDSQETQYF
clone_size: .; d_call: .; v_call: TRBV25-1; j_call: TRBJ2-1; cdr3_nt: TGTGCCAGCAGTGAAGACTACATGCTGGGAGGTGGTGATGAGCAGTTCTTC; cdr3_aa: CASSEDYMLGGGDEQFF
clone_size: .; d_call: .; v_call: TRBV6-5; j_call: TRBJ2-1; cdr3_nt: TGTGCCAGCAGTTATTTAGTCCCCAATGAGCAGTTCTTC; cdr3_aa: CASSYLVPNEQFF
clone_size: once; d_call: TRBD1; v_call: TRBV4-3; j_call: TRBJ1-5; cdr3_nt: TGCGCCAGCAGCCAAGGGACAGGGGGCCATCAGCCCCAGCATTTT; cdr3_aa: CASSQGTGGHQPQHF
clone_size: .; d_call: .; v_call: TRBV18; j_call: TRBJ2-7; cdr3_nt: TGTGCCAGCTCACCAGGTTCGCGGTATACCTACGAGCAGTACTTC; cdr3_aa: CASSPGSRYTYEQYF
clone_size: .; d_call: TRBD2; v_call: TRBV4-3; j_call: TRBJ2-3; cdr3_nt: TGCGCCAGCAGCCATAGTACCGGGACTAGCGGGGTCGCCACAGATACGCAGTATTTT; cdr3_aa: CASSHSTGTSGVATDTQYF
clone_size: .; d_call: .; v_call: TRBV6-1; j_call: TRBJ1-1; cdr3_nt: TGTGCCAGCAGTGAGCTAGAAGGGAACACTGAAGCTTTCTTT; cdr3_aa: CASSELEGNTEAFF
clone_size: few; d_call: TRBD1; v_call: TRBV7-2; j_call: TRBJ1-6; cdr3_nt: TGTGCCAGCAGCCCCCTTCGACAGGGGGTTTCACCCCTCCACTTT; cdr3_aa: CASSPLRQGVSPLHF
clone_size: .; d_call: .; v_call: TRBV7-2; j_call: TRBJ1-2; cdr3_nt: TGTGCCAGCTTGGGTCGCGGGGTAGGCGCTAACTATGGCTACACCTTC; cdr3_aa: CASLGRGVGANYGYTF